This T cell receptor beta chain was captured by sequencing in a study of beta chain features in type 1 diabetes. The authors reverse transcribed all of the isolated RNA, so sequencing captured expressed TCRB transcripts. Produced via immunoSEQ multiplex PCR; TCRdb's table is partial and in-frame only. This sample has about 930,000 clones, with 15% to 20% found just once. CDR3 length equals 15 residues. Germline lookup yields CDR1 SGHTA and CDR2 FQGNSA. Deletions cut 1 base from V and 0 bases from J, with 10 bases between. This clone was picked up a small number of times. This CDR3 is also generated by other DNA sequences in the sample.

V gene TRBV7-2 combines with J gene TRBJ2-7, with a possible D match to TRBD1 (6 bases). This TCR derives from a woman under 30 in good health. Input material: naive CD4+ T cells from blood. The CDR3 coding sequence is TGTGCCAGCAGCTTAGATGGGACAAGCTCCTACGAGCAGTACTTC. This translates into CASSLDGTSSYEQYF.